What follows are 21 T cell receptor beta chains derived from one specimen sequenced in a study of cytomegalovirus exposure and HLA in healthy donors. PCR employed 60 Vbeta and 13 Jbeta primers. Some clones are missing from TCRdb's copy, which holds only in-frame ones; the method was immunoSEQ multiplex PCR. This table holds fewer than 150,000 clones, 80% found once. The sample comprised PBMCs. These TCRs come from a man between 35 and 55 years old in good health and CMV-seropositive.

CDR3 protein: CASSQTGDGSNQPQHF. As DNA, the CDR3 is TGCGCCAGCAGCCAAACAGGGGACGGGAGCAATCAGCCCCAGCATTTT. This sequence joins TRBV4-1 and TRBJ1-5, with 7 bases fitting TRBD1. V trimming: 2 bases; J trimming: 1 base; junction bases outside the gene matches: 5. CDR1 MGHRA and CDR2 YSYEKL come from the germline V gene. This CDR3 region has 16 residues.

V and J are TRBV19 and TRBJ1-2, with D tentatively TRBD1 (6 bases). Germline assignment: CDR1 LNHDA and CDR2 SQIVND (reference sequence). The CDR3 runs to 15 residues. V lost 6 bases to trimming and J lost 4 bases, with 18 bases between them. CDR3 coding DNA: TGTGCCAGTAGCGACACCAGGGGCCTCGCCTATGGCTACACCTTC. Protein sequence: CASSDTRGLAYGYTF.

V and J are TRBV6-1 and TRBJ1-2, with D perhaps TRBD1 (5 bases). The V end was cut by 2 bases, the J end by 5 bases, with 15 bases between. Germline assignment: CDR1 MNHNS and CDR2 SASEGT. The CDR3 covers 15 residues. CDR3 sequence reads: CASSERGRDTYGYTF. Here the CDR3 DNA reads TGTGCCAGCAGTGAAAGGGGCAGGGATACGTATGGCTACACCTTC.

The genes are TRBV5-6 and TRBJ2-3; the match to TRBD2 covers 8 bases. The CDR3 runs to 14 residues. Trimming cost V 1 base and J 4 bases; bases outside gene matches: 2. Germline V gene data show CDR1 as SGHDT and CDR2 as YYEEEE. CDR3 loop: CASSLNGGADTQYF. CDR3 nucleotides: TGTGCCAGCAGCTTGAACGGGGGGGCAGATACGCAGTATTTT.

This sequence joins TRBV7-9 and TRBJ1-2; D perhaps matches TRBD1 (6 bases). The CDR3 covers 12 residues. Per the germline V gene, CDR1 is SEHNR and CDR2 is FQNEAQ (reference sequence). Deletions cut 5 bases from V and 8 bases from J, with 12 bases between. CDR3 sequence: CASSTGMRGYTF. For the CDR3, the DNA is TGTGCCAGCAGCACAGGGATGAGAGGCTACACCTTC.

The CDR3 sequence: CASSPIDRSSYNEQFF. In DNA, the CDR3 is TGTGCCAGCTCACCGATCGACAGAAGCTCCTACAATGAGCAGTTCTTC. The chain links TRBV18 to TRBJ2-1, with D possibly TRBD1 on 5 matching bases. Germline lookup yields CDR1 KGHSH and CDR2 LQKENI. The germline V and J ends were trimmed by 3 bases and 0 bases, with 12 bases remaining between them. The CDR3 sequence is 16 residues long.

The CDR3 sequence: CASSFGPNTGELFF. For the CDR3, the DNA is TGTGCCAGCAGCTTTGGGCCGAACACCGGGGAGCTGTTTTTT. The chain links TRBV13 to TRBJ2-2; D remains unclear. The germline gives CDR1 PRHDT, CDR2 FYEKMQ (reference sequence). The CDR3 has 14 amino acids. Trimming shortened V by 3 bases and J by 0 bases, and 5 bases separated the two germline ends. Full variable domain (remainder filled in from reference TRBV13 and TRBJ2-2): AAGVIQSPRHLIKEKRETATLKCYPIPRHDTVYWYQQGPGQDPQFLISFYEKMQSDKGSIPDRFSAQQFSDYHSELNMSSLELGDSALYFCASSFGPNTGELFFGEGSRLTVL.

V usage is TRBV5-8 and J usage is TRBJ1-6; the D gene is possibly TRBD1 (6 bases). Looked up from germline, CDR1 is SGHTS and CDR2 is YDEGEE. CDR3 length: 15 amino acids. V lost 2 bases and J 7 bases, leaving 13 bases between the germline ends. The CDR3 loop reads CASSFSGAWNSPLHF. CDR3 DNA sequence: TGTGCCAGCAGCTTCTCAGGGGCTTGGAATTCACCCCTCCACTTT.

The chain employs TRBV18 and TRBJ2-5, with 8 bases identical to TRBD2. Per the germline V gene, CDR1 is KGHSH and CDR2 is LQKENI. J lost 1 base, V lost 4 bases, and 8 bases had no gene match. This CDR3 comprises 16 residues. In DNA form, the CDR3 reads TGTGCCAGCTCACGCTTGAGCGGGGGATCCCAAGAGACCCAGTACTTC. This translates into CASSRLSGGSQETQYF.

The CDR3 spells CASSIAGGAYEQYF. CDR3 sequence (DNA): TGTGCCAGCAGCATAGCGGGGGGGGCCTACGAGCAGTACTTC. The gene calls are TRBV6-5 and TRBJ2-7; the match to TRBD2 covers 11 bases. Germline lookup yields CDR1 MNHEY and CDR2 SVGAGI. This CDR3 region has 14 residues. The J segment lost 2 bases and the V segment lost 6 bases, leaving 3 bases of the junction unmatched.

This clone was seen a single time. The rearrangement joins TRBV5-1 to TRBJ2-1, with 10 bases matching TRBD2. CDR3 length: 18 amino acids. Germline assignment: CDR1 SGHRS and CDR2 YFSETQ. With V trimmed by 4 bases and J by 1 base, 11 bases remained unmatched. CDR3 nucleotides: TGCGCCAGCAGCGGGGAGGCTAGCGGGAGAAGTTCCTACAATGAGCAGTTCTTC. Residues: CASSGEASGRSSYNEQFF.

The chain has TRBV9 and TRBJ1-2; 9 bases match TRBD1. The CDR3 consists of 13 residues. The germline V gene has CDR1 SGDLS and CDR2 YYNGEE. The V gene end was trimmed by 4 bases and the J gene end by 8 bases; junction bases not matched to a gene: 6. This chain's CDR3 is CASSTGQGTGYTF. DNA for the CDR3: TGTGCCAGCAGCACCGGACAGGGGACAGGCTACACCTTC.

The chain uses TRBV7-9 and TRBJ2-3, with a possible D match to TRBD2 (6 bases). The CDR3 runs 15 residues. The germline gives CDR1 SEHNR, CDR2 FQNEAQ (reference sequence). Trimming cost V 3 bases and J 4 bases, with 14 bases left between them. Written as DNA, the CDR3 is TGTGCCAGCAGCTTTCTAGCGAACCCGGCAGATACGCAGTATTTT. This sequence encodes CASSFLANPADTQYF.

Here the CDR3 DNA reads TGCGCCAGCAGCCAACCGACAGGGGATGACTATGGCTACACCTTC. It codes for CASSQPTGDDYGYTF. J is TRBJ1-2 and V is TRBV4-1; 8 nucleotides align to TRBD1. The CDR3 is 15 residues long. CDR1 is MGHRA and CDR2 is YSYEKL in the germline V gene. The V segment lost 2 bases and the J segment 3 bases; nucleotides outside the gene matches: 5.

The chain is built from TRBV6-1 and TRBJ1-2; 9 bases are shared with TRBD1. With V trimmed by 2 bases and J by 9 bases, 7 bases remained unmatched. The CDR3 loop spans 14 amino acids. Germline V gene sequence: CDR1 MNHNS, CDR2 SASEGT. The DNA for the CDR3 is TGTGCCAGCAGTGAATTCTGGGACAGGGTTAGCTACACCTTC. Amino acids: CASSEFWDRVSYTF.

V gene TRBV30 combines with J gene TRBJ1-6, with unresolved D. Germline V gene data show CDR1 as GTSNPN and CDR2 as SVGIG (reference sequence). Trimming pared 0 bases from V and 7 bases from J, leaving 16 bases between. The CDR3 is 16 amino acids. The CDR3: CAWSVRQVRLNSPLHF. Here the CDR3 DNA reads TGTGCCTGGAGTGTACGGCAGGTTAGATTGAATTCACCCCTCCACTTT.

The chain is built from TRBV5-6 and TRBJ1-1, with 7 bases aligning to TRBD1. The CDR3 totals 13 residues. V gave up 2 bases and J gave up 7 bases; unmatched junction bases: 5. The V gene's germline CDR1 is SGHDT and CDR2 YYEEEE. For the CDR3, the DNA is TGTGCCAGCAGCTTACCGGGACAGTATGAAGCTTTCTTT. It encodes CASSLPGQYEAFF.

This clone was found once. The rearrangement uses TRBV19 and TRBJ2-3; 8 bases are shared with TRBD2. The CDR3 consists of 15 residues. CDR1 is LNHDA and CDR2 is SQIVND in the germline V gene (reference sequence). With 3 bases clipped from V and 5 bases from J, the junction kept 7 bases outside the gene matches. The CDR3 here is CASSISGGARDTQYF. As DNA, the CDR3 is TGTGCCAGTAGTATCTCCGGGGGGGCAAGAGATACGCAGTATTTT.

This chain links TRBV10-3 with TRBJ1-1, with D possibly TRBD1 on 6 matching bases. With 3 bases removed from V and 6 bases from J, the gap between germline ends came to 8 bases. Germline V CDR1 and CDR2: ENHRY, SYGVKD. The CDR3 has 12 amino acids. CDR3 nucleotide sequence: TGTGCCATCAGTGATGGGACACCTGAAGCTTTCTTT. Translation gives CAISDGTPEAFF.

V and J are TRBV5-4 and TRBJ2-3; 8 bases map to TRBD1. V shed 4 bases, J shed 1 base, and the junction held 5 bases outside the gene matches. The germline V gene encodes CDR1 SGHNT and CDR2 YYREEE (reference sequence). CDR3 length: 15 amino acids. Written as DNA, the CDR3 is TGTGCCAGCAGCCCGGGACAGGCGCGCACAGATACGCAGTATTTT. Encoded protein: CASSPGQARTDTQYF.

As to this clone: One end of the junction fails to match germline, which may point to a read error. The J gene is TRBJ2-1, the V gene TRBV7-7; D is possibly TRBD2 (5 bases). In germline, CDR1 is SSHAT, CDR2 FNYEAQ (reference sequence). The CDR3 runs to 13 residues. The CDR3: CASSPSGPSEQFF. The CDR3 region has the DNA TGTGCTAGCAGCCCCAGCGGTCCGTCTGAGCAGTTCTTC.